This is a list of T cell receptor beta chains from one sample in a study of cytomegalovirus exposure and HLA in healthy donors. The table came from immunoSEQ multiplex PCR; TCRdb's copy has only in-frame clones and leaves some out. The sample lists 140,000 to 150,000 clones, roughly 9.8% occurring once. Specimen: PBMCs. These receptors all stem from a man in his fifties in good health and CMV-seronegative. Both conserved end residues are part of each CDR3. The D gene is left open where the match is weak. Not all rows give a size; the values are once, few, many and, for expanded clones, a class.

V,length,size,J,D,DNA,CDR3
TRBV19,22,many,TRBJ1-5,.,TGTGCCAGTAGTACCCCGCCGTTTGCTGGAGCTTGGGCACTAGACAGCAATCAGCCCCAGCATTTT,CASSTPPFAGAWALDSNQPQHF
TRBV6-5,15,few,TRBJ1-2,.,TGTGCCAGCACCCCGGTTCCCACAGCCGGATATGGCTACACCTTC,CASTPVPTAGYGYTF
TRBV18,18,.,TRBJ1-2,TRBD1,TGTGCCAGCTCACCATCGGGACAGGGTGGAGGATTTTACTATGGCTACACCTTC,CASSPSGQGGGFYYGYTF
TRBV2,14,.,TRBJ2-7,TRBD1,TGTGCCAGCAGTGAAGTACAGGGGACCTACGAGCAGTACTTC,CASSEVQGTYEQYF
TRBV5-1,14,.,TRBJ2-1,TRBD1,TGCGCCAGCAGCTTAAACCAGGGGGCAGGTGAGCAGTTCTTC,CASSLNQGAGEQFF
TRBV27,19,.,TRBJ2-1,TRBD2,TGTGCCAGCAGTTCCAGGGGACTAGCGGGGTCACTTAGCTACAATGAGCAGTTCTTC,CASSSRGLAGSLSYNEQFF
TRBV28,14,few,TRBJ2-7,TRBD1,TGTGCCAGCAGGTCCCACAGGGGGCTGGGGGAGCAGTACTTC,CASRSHRGLGEQYF
TRBV10-1,12,.,TRBJ1-2,.,TGCGCCAGCAATCAGGGTGGCTATGGCTACACCTTC,CASNQGGYGYTF
TRBV6-5,16,few,TRBJ2-2,TRBD2,TGTGCCAGCAGTTACATGGCGGGGGGCCGGACCGGGGAGCTGTTTTTT,CASSYMAGGRTGELFF
TRBV5-1,12,.,TRBJ2-5,.,TGCGCCAGCGGGGAGAACCAAGAGACCCAGTACTTC,CASGENQETQYF
TRBV2,13,.,TRBJ1-2,TRBD1,TGTGCCAGCAGTCGACAGGGGGACTATGGCTACACCTTC,CASSRQGDYGYTF
TRBV30,14,few,TRBJ1-3,.,TGTGCCTGGAGAGTTAGAAACTCTGGAAACACCATATATTTT,CAWRVRNSGNTIYF
TRBV6-5,14,few,TRBJ1-2,TRBD1,TGTGCCAGCAGGGACGACAGGGGGCCGAATGGCTACACCTTC,CASRDDRGPNGYTF
TRBV5-1,17,few,TRBJ2-3,TRBD2,TGCGCCAGCAGCCCCGGCCATAGCGGGGATCCCACAGATACGCAGTATTTT,CASSPGHSGDPTDTQYF
TRBV27,14,few,TRBJ2-7,TRBD1,TGTGCCAGTAGCGGGACAGGGGTCCTCGGCGAGCAGTACTTC,CASSGTGVLGEQYF
TRBV25-1,18,.,TRBJ1-2,.,TGTGCCAGCAGTGAATATAATTCTGAATTGACAGGATCCTATGGCTACACCTTC,CASSEYNSELTGSYGYTF
TRBV30,13,few,TRBJ1-1,.,TGTGCCTGGACCCTCAATTACCGGACTGAAGCTTTCTTT,CAWTLNYRTEAFF
TRBV6-1,15,few,TRBJ1-4,.,TGTGCCACCCTAGATCGACGAGAAGGAGCCGAAAAACTGTTTTTT,CATLDRREGAEKLFF
TRBV6-1,14,.,TRBJ2-1,TRBD1,TGTGCCAGCAAGCGGGACAGGGAGTGGAATGAGCAGTTCTTC,CASKRDREWNEQFF
TRBV7-9,14,few,TRBJ1-4,.,TGTGCCAGCAGCAAACAGGTTCTAGATGAAAAACTGTTTTTT,CASSKQVLDEKLFF
TRBV19,15,.,TRBJ1-1,.,TGTGCCAGTAGTATAGGGGGTACAGGGAAGACTGAAGCTTTCTTT,CASSIGGTGKTEAFF
TRBV7-9,12,few,TRBJ2-5,.,TGTGCCAGCAGCTTAGCGCCGGGGACCCAGTACTTC,CASSLAPGTQYF
TRBV5-8,17,few,TRBJ1-5,TRBD1,TGTGCCAGCAGCTTATGGACAGGGGATTATAGCAATCAGCCCCAGCATTTT,CASSLWTGDYSNQPQHF
TRBV7-6,14,few,TRBJ2-7,TRBD1,TGTGCCAGCAGCTTAGCGGGGACAGGGAGCGAGCAGTACTTC,CASSLAGTGSEQYF
TRBV6-5,14,few,TRBJ1-1,.,TGTGCCAGCAGTTCCGACAGGAGGAACACTGAAGCTTTCTTT,CASSSDRRNTEAFF
TRBV9,14,few,TRBJ2-7,TRBD2,TGTGCCAGCAGCGAACTAGCGGGAGGGGTCGAGCAGTACTTC,CASSELAGGVEQYF
TRBV7-8,16,few,TRBJ2-3,.,TGTGCCAGCAGCTTAGATACAGGTTATAGCACAGATACGCAGTATTTT,CASSLDTGYSTDTQYF
TRBV19,21,.,TRBJ2-3,TRBD1,TGTGCCAGTATCCCGCTGCCAACGAACACAGACAGGGAAACTAGCACAGATACGCAGTATTTT,CASIPLPTNTDRETSTDTQYF
TRBV19,15,few,TRBJ2-7,.,TGTGCCAGTAGTATAGGTGACTGGCACTCCTACGAGCAGTACTTC,CASSIGDWHSYEQYF
TRBV9,17,.,TRBJ2-2,TRBD1,TGTGCCAGCAGCGTAGCTGCTGGGACAGGAGTCACCGGGGAGCTGTTTTTT,CASSVAAGTGVTGELFF
TRBV11-2,16,few,TRBJ1-1,TRBD1,TGTGCCAGCAGCTCCAGTCCCGGGACAGGGTTCAGTACGGCTTTCTTT,CASSSSPGTGFSTAFF
TRBV18,15,.,TRBJ2-7,.,TGTGCCAGTTCACCAGGGGCGGAAGACGTCTACGAGCAGTACTTC,CASSPGAEDVYEQYF
TRBV6-5,13,.,TRBJ2-5,TRBD1,TGTGCCAGCAGCAGGGACAGGGGGGAGACCCAGTACTTC,CASSRDRGETQYF
TRBV19,15,.,TRBJ2-7,TRBD1,TGTGCCAGTAGTGAACAGGGGGCGCAGGGCTACGAGCAGTACTTC,CASSEQGAQGYEQYF
TRBV4-1,15,few,TRBJ2-7,TRBD1,TGCGCCAGCAGCCAAAAGGGACAGGGGACTTACGAGCAGTACTTC,CASSQKGQGTYEQYF
TRBV6-5,14,.,TRBJ1-2,.,TGTGCCAGCAGTTACCAACAGGGAGGGTATGGCTACACCTTC,CASSYQQGGYGYTF
TRBV30,13,few,TRBJ2-5,.,TGTGCCTGGAGTTCCGGGGGGCGAGAGACCCAGTACTTC,CAWSSGGRETQYF
TRBV11-2,14,few,TRBJ1-5,.,TGTGCCAGCAGCTTGAGCGGGTCAGGTCAGCCCCAGCATTTT,CASSLSGSGQPQHF
TRBV2,13,few,TRBJ1-4,.,TGTGCCAGCAGTCCTGACTCTAATGAAAAACTGTTTTTT,CASSPDSNEKLFF
TRBV30,15,.,TRBJ1-1,.,TGTGCCTGGAGCAAGACAGGACAAATGAACACTGAAGCTTTCTTT,CAWSKTGQMNTEAFF
TRBV5-4,16,.,TRBJ1-4,.,TGTGCCAGCAGCGAGGACACCGGGACACGTAATGAAAAACTGTTTTTT,CASSEDTGTRNEKLFF
TRBV19,14,.,TRBJ2-7,.,TGTGCCAGTAGTATAGCGGCAGGTAACTACGAGCAGTACTTC,CASSIAAGNYEQYF
TRBV7-9,14,.,TRBJ1-1,TRBD1,TGTGCCAGCAGCTTAGGACAGGGGGCGACTGAAGCTTTCTTT,CASSLGQGATEAFF
TRBV9,16,.,TRBJ2-2,.,TGTGCCAGCAGCCTGCGTTCAGCGACGAACACCGGGGAGCTGTTTTTT,CASSLRSATNTGELFF
TRBV30,16,few,TRBJ1-2,.,TGTGCCTGGGCCAACCCCACAGCCCGAAGTAACTATGGCTACACCTTC,CAWANPTARSNYGYTF
TRBV7-2,15,.,TRBJ1-5,TRBD1,TGTGCCAGCAGCCCGCGGACAGGGGTGGGTCAGCCCCAGCATTTT,CASSPRTGVGQPQHF
TRBV28,14,.,TRBJ2-7,.,TGTGCCAGCAGCCAGGGCGGATTGACCTACGAGCAGTACTTC,CASSQGGLTYEQYF
TRBV27,13,few,TRBJ2-1,.,TGTGCCAGCAGTCCAGGGTACTACAATGAGCAGTTCTTC,CASSPGYYNEQFF
TRBV25-1,17,few,TRBJ1-2,TRBD1,TGTGCCAGCAGTGACTTCGGGACAGGGGGGCCGGAGTATGGCTACACCTTC,CASSDFGTGGPEYGYTF
TRBV10-3,16,.,TRBJ2-7,TRBD2,TGTGCCATCAGTGAGTCTCTAGCGGGAGGGCCTTACGAGCAGTACTTC,CAISESLAGGPYEQYF
TRBV19,15,few,TRBJ1-2,.,TGTGCCAGTAGTAAACTCGACAGGCTTAACTATGGCTACACCTTC,CASSKLDRLNYGYTF
TRBV7-8,16,.,TRBJ2-1,TRBD2,TGTGCCAGCAGACGGACTAGCGGGGGGGCTATCAATGAGCAGTTCTTC,CASRRTSGGAINEQFF
TRBV2,14,few,TRBJ2-5,TRBD2,TGTGCCAGCAGGTTATCGACTAGCGGGGAGACCCAGTACTTC,CASRLSTSGETQYF
TRBV5-1,14,.,TRBJ1-2,.,TGCGCCAGCCGAACCACCGGGACTGATTATGGCTACACCTTC,CASRTTGTDYGYTF
TRBV7-9,14,.,TRBJ1-1,TRBD1,TGTGCCAGCAGCCCCGACAGGGTAGGAACTGAAGCTTTCTTT,CASSPDRVGTEAFF
TRBV9,13,.,TRBJ2-1,TRBD2,TGTGCCAGCAGCGTTCCCCTAGCGGGAGTGAAGTTCTTC,CASSVPLAGVKFF
TRBV7-9,15,few,TRBJ1-4,.,TGTGCCAGCAGCTTAGCAAGACAGACTAATGAAAAACTGTTTTTT,CASSLARQTNEKLFF
TRBV5-1,14,few,TRBJ2-3,TRBD2,TGCGCCAGCAGGGGACTAGCGGGAACAGATACGCAGTATTTT,CASRGLAGTDTQYF
TRBV19,13,.,TRBJ2-1,.,TGTGCCAGTAGCCTAACTACTTACAATGAGCAGTTCTTC,CASSLTTYNEQFF